This TCR beta chain emerged from a study of human T cells and chemical hapten exposure. Time point here: patch test 3, about 24 weeks after DPC sensitization. The treatment: therapeutic diphenylcyclopropenone sensitization with weekly scalp DPC. V lost 5 bases and J lost 6; bases outside the gene matches: 7. Germline V gene lookup returns CDR1 DFQATT and CDR2 SNEGSKA (reference sequence). This CDR3 is built from 14 residues. MiXCR, run by TCRdb on the RACE reads, gives a single entry per CDR3 protein. The profile shows 210,000 or so distinct CDR3 sequences, around 23% of them singletons. The sequencing used whole blood, collected in connection with sensitization to the hapten diphenylcyclopropenone (DPC). The receptor's source is a woman aged 40 to 50 with alopecia areata. Some clones in this sample may be carry-over from other donors' samples. This chain links TRBV20-1 with TRBJ1-4; 9 bases match TRBD1. In DNA form, the CDR3 reads TGCAGTGCTCCCCCGGGACAGGGTTATGAAAAACTGTTTTTT. Protein product: CSAPPGQGYEKLFF.